Listed here are 25 T cell receptor beta chains from one sample, sequenced in a study of technical replicates of blood from a handful of donors. The method was immunoSEQ multiplex PCR; TCRdb's version includes in-frame clones alone and lacks a portion of them. The sample yields tens of thousands of clones, roughly 90% seen once. The sequencing sample was made of T cells isolated from PBMCs. Receptors originate from a human donor in good health.

The chain recombines TRBV5-4 with TRBJ1-2; D may be TRBD1 (5 bases). Trimming took off 3 bases at V and 1 base at J, with 7 bases between the two ends. Per the germline V gene, CDR1 is SGHNT and CDR2 is YYREEE (reference sequence). CDR3 length equals 13 residues. The CDR3 here is CASSSDSNYGYTF. Here the CDR3 DNA reads TGTGCCAGCAGCTCAGACAGTAACTATGGCTACACCTTC. The full variable domain, its missing parts supplied by reference TRBV5-4 and TRBJ1-2, is ETGVTQSPTHLIKTRGQQVTLRCSSQSGHNTVSWYQQALGQGPQFIFQYYREEENGRGNFPPRFSGLQFPNYSSELNVNALELDDSALYLCASSSDSNYGYTFGSGTRLTVV.

As for this clone: Germline and junction disagree at one end, which may indicate a read error. The CDR3 coding sequence is TGTGCTAGCAGCTTAGACACCGGGACTAGCGATGACAATGAGCAGTTCTTC. It encodes CASSLDTGTSDDNEQFF. The chain combines TRBV7-7 with TRBJ2-1; 10 bases are shared with TRBD2. The CDR3 contains 17 residues. CDR1 is SSHAT, CDR2 FNYEAQ, per germline (reference sequence). Combining the CDR3 with reference TRBV7-7 and TRBJ2-1 gives the whole variable domain GAGVSQSPRYKVTKRGQDVTLRCDPISSHATLYWYQQALGQGPEFLTYFNYEAQPDKSGLPSDRFSAERPEGSISTLTIQRTEQRDSAMYRCASSLDTGTSDDNEQFFGPGTRLTVL.

This clone has only one observation. V and J are TRBV10-3 and TRBJ1-3; D not certain. The CDR3 is made up of 11 amino acids. The V end was cut by 10 bases, the J end by 1 base, with 5 bases between. In germline, CDR1 is ENHRY, CDR2 SYGVKD. For the CDR3, the DNA is TGTGCCACCCATTCTGGAAACACCATATATTTT. This sequence encodes CATHSGNTIYF.

The chain has TRBV27 and TRBJ1-2; maybe TRBD1 (5 bases). The CDR3 length is 16 residues. CDR1 and CDR2 from the germline V gene are MNHEY and SMNVEV (reference sequence). Between the trimmed V and J ends, which lost 5 bases and 8 bases, there was a span of 24 bases. CDR3 in DNA: TGTGCCAGCAGTCCCTCGTTCAGGGTTTTTATAGAAGGCTACACCTTC. Amino acids: CASSPSFRVFIEGYTF.

V and J are TRBV6-4 and TRBJ2-7, with 12 bases that match TRBD2. The V gene's germline CDR1 is MRHNA and CDR2 SNTAGT. The CDR3 contains 17 residues. Trimming took 9 bases from V and 0 from J; bases not matched to a gene: 12. The CDR3 DNA is TGTGCCAGGCCCCGTGGGACTAGCGGGTCTTGCTCCTACGAGCAGTACTTC. This gives the protein CARPRGTSGSCSYEQYF.

A note on this clone: Other nucleotide sequences in the sample specify the same CDR3. This chain joins TRBV19 and TRBJ2-3; 10 positions match TRBD2. This CDR3 contains 15 residues. Germline CDR1 and CDR2: LNHDA and SQIVND (reference sequence). With V trimmed by 2 bases and J by 1 base, 0 bases remained unmatched. CDR3 amino acids: CASSILAGGTDTQYF. In nucleotides, the CDR3 is TGTGCCAGTAGTATACTAGCGGGAGGCACAGATACGCAGTATTTT.

V and J are TRBV6-1 and TRBJ1-5, with D unclear. The CDR3 loop spans 15 amino acids. Germline CDR1 is MNHNS and CDR2 is SASEGT. Trimming pared 5 bases from V and 2 bases from J, leaving 13 bases between. The CDR3 reads CASSWAGSGNQPQHF. The CDR3 bases are TGTGCCAGCAGTTGGGCCGGTAGCGGCAATCAGCCCCAGCATTTT.

The chain is built from TRBV30 and TRBJ1-2, with D unresolved. Per germline, CDR1 GTSNPN and CDR2 SVGIG (reference sequence). Trimming pared 3 bases from V and 0 bases from J, leaving 17 bases between. The CDR3 is 16 amino acids. This CDR3 is CAWRGVGQPSNYGYTF. As DNA, the CDR3 is TGTGCCTGGAGGGGAGTAGGGCAGCCTTCTAACTATGGCTACACCTTC.

CDR3 DNA: TGTGCCAGCAGCTCGCAGGGGGCGAGGGAGCAGTACTTC. This encodes CASSSQGAREQYF. The chain recombines TRBV5-4 with TRBJ2-7; TRBD1 matches 8 bases. V lost 3 bases to trimming and J lost 7 bases; unmatched junction nucleotides: 6. Germline loops: CDR1 SGHNT, CDR2 YYREEE (reference sequence). This CDR3 spans 13 amino acids.

The gene calls are TRBV9 and TRBJ2-5, with 9 nucleotides matching TRBD2. CDR3 length: 15 amino acids. CDR1 is SGDLS and CDR2 is YYNGEE in the germline V gene. V lost 3 bases to trimming and J lost 5 bases; unmatched junction nucleotides: 8. CDR3 region: CASSASGVPSETQYF. Here the CDR3 DNA reads TGTGCCAGCAGCGCTAGCGGGGTACCCAGCGAGACCCAGTACTTC.

The chain joins TRBV28 to TRBJ1-2, with D unresolved. Trimming took off 7 bases at V and 5 bases at J, with 14 bases between the two ends. Germline V gene lookup returns CDR1 MDHEN and CDR2 SYDVKM. The length of the CDR3 is 13 residues. As DNA, the CDR3 is TGTGCCAGCACCACCCTCCCAGTTTATGGCTACACCTTC. Its protein product is CASTTLPVYGYTF.

This clone is a singleton in its sample. CDR3 residues: CASSFLTSRTSYHTDTQYF. Written as DNA, the CDR3 is TGTGCCAGCAGCTTCTTGACATCCAGAACGTCATATCACACAGATACGCAGTATTTT. The V call is TRBV11-2, the J call TRBJ2-3; D gene uncertain. CDR3 size: 19 residues. Germline-derived CDR1 and CDR2 are SGHAT and FQNNGV. Trimming removed 3 bases at V and 2 bases at J, with 24 bases between. The variable domain in full, completed from reference TRBV11-2 and TRBJ2-3, reads EAGVAQSPRYKIIEKRQSVAFWCNPISGHATLYWYQQILGQGPKLLIQFQNNGVVDDSQLPKDRFSAERLKGVDSTLKIQPAKLEDSAVYLCASSFLTSRTSYHTDTQYFGPGTRLTVL.

Comment on this clone: The sample has other DNA sequences that encode this CDR3 too. The chain employs TRBV6-5 and TRBJ2-2, with D tentatively TRBD1 (6 bases). The germline V gene has CDR1 MNHEY and CDR2 SVGAGI. Trimming shortened V by 6 bases and J by 2 bases, and 10 bases separated the two germline ends. This CDR3 is 14 amino acids long. The DNA of the CDR3 is TGTGCCAGCAGGTCGGGACAAAACACCGGGGAGCTGTTTTTT. It is translated as CASRSGQNTGELFF.

V is TRBV18 and J is TRBJ1-3; tentative D call: TRBD1 (5 bases). Trimming took 3 bases from V and 0 from J, leaving 12 bases between them. This CDR3 contains 16 residues. The germline CDR1 and CDR2 sequences are KGHSH and LQKENI. The CDR3 here is CASSPNGGGSGNTIYF. CDR3 bases: TGTGCCAGCTCACCGAACGGGGGTGGCTCTGGAAACACCATATATTTT.

The rearrangement links TRBV7-9 to TRBJ2-7; 9 nucleotides match TRBD2. This CDR3 is built from 14 residues. CDR1 SEHNR and CDR2 FQNEAQ come from the germline V gene (reference sequence). After removal of 5 bases from V and 2 bases from J, the junction contained 4 bases not matched to a gene. The CDR3: CASSGIAGAYEQYF. As DNA, the CDR3 is TGTGCCAGCAGCGGAATAGCGGGAGCCTACGAGCAGTACTTC.

The genes are TRBV15 and TRBJ1-1; 7 positions match TRBD1. The CDR3 loop spans 13 amino acids. Germline lookup yields CDR1 LNHNV and CDR2 YYDKDF (reference sequence). V was clipped by 0 bases and J by 10 bases; unmatched bases: 5. This chain's CDR3 is CATSRDQGVGAFF. The CDR3 DNA reads TGTGCCACCAGCAGAGATCAGGGGGTGGGAGCTTTCTTT.

V usage is TRBV6-4 and J usage is TRBJ2-5, with D unclear. CDR3 length: 13 residues. Germline CDR1 and CDR2: MRHNA and SNTAGT. V was clipped by 5 bases and J by 0 bases, with 7 bases between them. CDR3 protein: CASSSEYQETQYF. CDR3 nucleotides: TGTGCCAGCAGTTCCGAGTACCAAGAGACCCAGTACTTC.

The J gene is TRBJ1-4, the V gene TRBV5-1; 7 bases align to TRBD1. Per the germline V gene, CDR1 is SGHRS and CDR2 is YFSETQ. CDR3 size: 16 residues. V shed 3 bases and J 7 bases; nucleotides not matched to a gene: 12. The CDR3 DNA is TGCGCCAGCAGCTCGCAGGTGGGGGACAGCAGTGAAAAACTGTTTTTT. It encodes CASSSQVGDSSEKLFF.

This clone came up a few times. The V and J genes are TRBV4-1 and TRBJ1-1; no clear D. The CDR3 runs 12 residues. The germline V and J ends were trimmed by 1 base and 4 bases, with 4 bases remaining between them. Germline-derived CDR1 and CDR2 are MGHRA and YSYEKL. CDR3 bases: TGCGCCAGCAGCCAAGCATCCACTGAAGCTTTCTTT. The encoded protein is CASSQASTEAFF.

The chain combines TRBV4-2 with TRBJ2-7; D is possibly TRBD1 (6 bases). The V gene's germline CDR1 is LGHNA and CDR2 YNFKEQ. The CDR3 runs 13 residues. Trimming removed 5 bases at V and 2 bases at J, with 10 bases between. This CDR3 reads CASSVYRAYEQYF. The CDR3 DNA is TGTGCCAGCAGCGTGTACAGGGCCTACGAGCAGTACTTC.

The V and J genes are TRBV11-3 and TRBJ2-3; 10 bases are shared with TRBD1. Germline lookup yields CDR1 SGHNT and CDR2 YENEEA. V was pared by 5 bases and J by 4 bases, with 6 bases of the junction left unmatched. The CDR3 contains 15 residues. CDR3 DNA: TGTGCCAGCAGCCCAGACAGGGGGCGCGCAGATACGCAGTATTTT. Amino acid sequence: CASSPDRGRADTQYF.

The V call is TRBV28, the J call TRBJ2-7; D gene uncertain. V shed 4 bases and J shed 6 bases, with 7 bases lying between them. The CDR3 totals 11 residues. The germline CDR1 and CDR2 sequences are MDHEN and SYDVKM. The CDR3 bases are TGTGCCAGCAGTTCCTACAGCGAGCAGTACTTC. The encoded protein is CASSSYSEQYF.

The chain recombines TRBV9 with TRBJ2-1; perhaps TRBD2 as D (6 bases). The length of the CDR3 is 14 residues. Trimming cost V 3 bases and J 7 bases, with 14 bases left between them. CDR1 is SGDLS, CDR2 YYNGEE, per germline. The CDR3 DNA reads TGTGCCAGCAGCGCCTGGGACTCCGAAAATGAGCAGTTCTTC. Its translation is CASSAWDSENEQFF. Combining the CDR3 with reference TRBV9 and TRBJ2-1 gives the whole variable domain DSGVTQTPKHLITATGQRVTLRCSPRSGDLSVYWYQQSLDQGLQFLIQYYNGEERAKGNILERFSAQQFPDLHSELNLSSLELGDSALYFCASSAWDSENEQFFGPGTRLTVL.

There are a few counts of this clone. This chain connects TRBV21-1 to TRBJ1-2; TRBD1 is the table's D call, not checked against the DNA. TRBV21-1 is deemed a pseudogene. The CDR3 has 17 residues. CDR3 in DNA: TGTGCCAGCAGCAGGAGGGACAGGGCTAGTTTGTCTTGGGGCTACACCTTC. It yields the protein CASSRRDRASLSWGYTF.

The rearrangement uses TRBV2 and TRBJ2-1; TRBD2 matches at 7 bases. The CDR3 covers 13 residues. The ends lost 6 bases at V and 6 bases at J; junction bases unmatched: 5. The germline gives CDR1 SNHLY, CDR2 FYNNEI. The CDR3 loop reads CASRESGVNEQFF. The CDR3 nucleotides read TGTGCCAGCAGGGAAAGCGGGGTCAATGAGCAGTTCTTC.